The clone carrying this T cell receptor (beta chain) was seen repeatedly, ten times or more. Its target is not known. This entry comes from a study of CD8 T cells in ankylosing spondylitis. Trimming cost V 2 bases and J 4 bases, with 14 bases left between them. The CDR3 runs 15 residues. Study-wide findings and caveats: Peripheral blood samples showed relatively rare disease-linked clones, and these clones were CD8+. Clones linked to disease were reported to show significant enrichment in matched ankylosing spondylitis synovial fluid.

With molecular barcodes, quantitative 5'-RACE was used to make the TCR beta libraries. Using its own MiXCR run on the 5' RACE reads, TCRdb lists one record per CDR3 protein. The sample lists roughly 220,000 distinct CDR3 sequences; 8% to 11% were seen once. This chain connects TRBV12-3 or TRBV12-4 to TRBJ1-1; a possible D gene is TRBD1 (6 bases). The origin of this receptor is a male donor with ankylosing spondylitis or in good health (not recorded which). The sequenced sample consisted of blood, either unsorted or a sorted T cell fraction (not recorded which). The CDR3 is CASSLLQGRGTEAFF. The CDR3 coding sequence is TGTGCCAGCAGTTTACTACAGGGTCGGGGCACTGAAGCTTTCTTT.